This is a list of T cell receptor beta chains from one sample in a study of cytomegalovirus exposure and HLA in healthy donors. Assay used: immunoSEQ multiplex PCR; TCRdb lists only in-frame clones, some missing. The table lists over 150,000 clones, around 80% of them singletons. What was sequenced was PBMCs. Receptors were obtained from a man aged 25 to 40 in good health and CMV-seropositive. CDR3s include the opening cysteine and the closing phenylalanine or tryptophan. D genes are given only for firm matches. Size values are once, few and many counts, or a class for expanded clones, and some rows have none.

V gene: TRBV6-1
clone size: NA
J gene: TRBJ2-1
D gene: NA
CDR3 DNA: TGTGCCAGCGAAGTCCAAGCCGATCACAATGAGCAGTTCTTC
CDR3 protein: CASEVQADHNEQFF

V gene: TRBV7-9
clone size: NA
J gene: TRBJ1-1
D gene: NA
CDR3 DNA: TGTGCCAGCAGCAACGAGGGGAACACTGAAGCTTTCTTT
CDR3 protein: CASSNEGNTEAFF

V gene: TRBV19
clone size: NA
J gene: TRBJ1-3
D gene: NA
CDR3 DNA: TGTGCCAGTAGTATAGCGGGGTTCTCTGGAAACACCATATATTTT
CDR3 protein: CASSIAGFSGNTIYF

V gene: TRBV5-6
clone size: NA
J gene: TRBJ2-1
D gene: NA
CDR3 DNA: TGTGCCAGCAGCTTGGTCAGTTGGAGGACTAACAATGAGCAGTTCTTC
CDR3 protein: CASSLVSWRTNNEQFF

V gene: TRBV5-6
clone size: NA
J gene: TRBJ2-7
D gene: TRBD2
CDR3 DNA: TGTGCCAGCAGCTTCGGACTAGCGGGGGACGAGCAGTACTTC
CDR3 protein: CASSFGLAGDEQYF

V gene: TRBV27
clone size: NA
J gene: TRBJ2-6
D gene: NA
CDR3 DNA: TGTGCCAGCAGTTTAGGGGGGTACGGGGCCAACGTCCTGACTTTC
CDR3 protein: CASSLGGYGANVLTF

V gene: TRBV2
clone size: few
J gene: TRBJ2-4
D gene: TRBD1
CDR3 DNA: TGTGCCAGCAGGACAGGGGTAGCCAAAAACATTCAGTACTTC
CDR3 protein: CASRTGVAKNIQYF

V gene: TRBV19
clone size: few
J gene: TRBJ2-3
D gene: TRBD1
CDR3 DNA: TGTGCCAGTAGTACCGTCGACAGGGCGAGGGGAACAGATACGCAGTATTTT
CDR3 protein: CASSTVDRARGTDTQYF

V gene: TRBV25-1
clone size: NA
J gene: TRBJ1-4
D gene: NA
CDR3 DNA: TGTGCCAGCAGTGACCCAGGGGCACAGGAAAAACTGTTTTTT
CDR3 protein: CASSDPGAQEKLFF

V gene: TRBV27
clone size: NA
J gene: TRBJ2-7
D gene: NA
CDR3 DNA: TGTGCCAGCAGCTTAGGGCGTCGGGGGAGCTCCTACGAGCAGTACTTC
CDR3 protein: CASSLGRRGSSYEQYF

V gene: TRBV6-1
clone size: NA
J gene: TRBJ1-2
D gene: NA
CDR3 DNA: TGTGCCAGCAGGGAAGGGACTGCTTATGGCTACACCTTC
CDR3 protein: CASREGTAYGYTF

V gene: TRBV5-4
clone size: NA
J gene: TRBJ2-2
D gene: NA
CDR3 DNA: TGTGCCAGCAGCTTGGAGGGGCCCGGGGAGCTGTTTTTT
CDR3 protein: CASSLEGPGELFF

V gene: TRBV4-1
clone size: NA
J gene: TRBJ2-7
D gene: TRBD1
CDR3 DNA: TGCGCCAGCAGCCAAGAAACAGGGGTCTACGAGCAGTACTTC
CDR3 protein: CASSQETGVYEQYF

V gene: TRBV5-1
clone size: NA
J gene: TRBJ2-5
D gene: TRBD2
CDR3 DNA: TGCGCCAGCAGCTTGTTTCAGGGAGCGGGGGAGACCCAGTACTTC
CDR3 protein: CASSLFQGAGETQYF

V gene: TRBV10-1
clone size: few
J gene: TRBJ2-7
D gene: TRBD2
CDR3 DNA: TGCGCCAGCAGTGAGTCTGTGACTAGCAACCCCTACGAGCAGTACTTC
CDR3 protein: CASSESVTSNPYEQYF

V gene: TRBV2
clone size: NA
J gene: TRBJ2-5
D gene: TRBD2
CDR3 DNA: TGTGCCAGCAGACTCACTAGCGGGGAGACCCAGTACTTC
CDR3 protein: CASRLTSGETQYF

V gene: TRBV7-6
clone size: NA
J gene: TRBJ2-3
D gene: TRBD2
CDR3 DNA: TGTGCCAGCAGCTTCGGGACTAGGCCTACAGATACGCAGTATTTT
CDR3 protein: CASSFGTRPTDTQYF

V gene: TRBV28
clone size: NA
J gene: TRBJ2-2
D gene: TRBD1
CDR3 DNA: TGTGCCAGCAGTTCTACAGGGGCCGCGCCTTTGAACACCGGGGAGCTGTTTTTT
CDR3 protein: CASSSTGAAPLNTGELFF

V gene: TRBV19
clone size: once
J gene: TRBJ2-3
D gene: TRBD1
CDR3 DNA: TGTGCCAGTAGTATAGTCCACGACAGGGCGGCCCCAGCAGATACGCAGTATTTT
CDR3 protein: CASSIVHDRAAPADTQYF

V gene: TRBV4-2
clone size: NA
J gene: TRBJ2-7
D gene: NA
CDR3 DNA: TGTGCCAGCAGCCAAGATGGTCACAGGTTTTCCTACGAGCAGTACTTC
CDR3 protein: CASSQDGHRFSYEQYF

V gene: TRBV7-9
clone size: NA
J gene: TRBJ2-7
D gene: TRBD1
CDR3 DNA: TGTGCCAGCAGCCCTAGGACAGGGGCCGGCGAGCAGTACTTC
CDR3 protein: CASSPRTGAGEQYF

V gene: TRBV11-2
clone size: NA
J gene: TRBJ2-7
D gene: TRBD2
CDR3 DNA: TGTGCCAGCAGCCCAGGACTAGCGCAAGGCTACGAGCAGTACTTC
CDR3 protein: CASSPGLAQGYEQYF

V gene: TRBV5-4
clone size: once
J gene: TRBJ2-2
D gene: NA
CDR3 DNA: TGTGCCAGCAGCTGGGAGACTAAGGCTAAACCGAACACCGGGGAGCTGTTTTTT
CDR3 protein: CASSWETKAKPNTGELFF

V gene: TRBV5-8
clone size: NA
J gene: TRBJ1-6
D gene: NA
CDR3 DNA: TGTGCCAGCAGCTTGCGGGGGTGGAATTCACCCCTCCACTTT
CDR3 protein: CASSLRGWNSPLHF

V gene: TRBV6-5
clone size: few
J gene: TRBJ2-5
D gene: NA
CDR3 DNA: TGTGCCAGCAGTCGGACTGAGTACCAAGAGACCCAGTACTTC
CDR3 protein: CASSRTEYQETQYF

V gene: TRBV27
clone size: few
J gene: TRBJ2-7
D gene: TRBD2
CDR3 DNA: TGTGCCAGCAGCCCCGGACTAGCGGGTAAAGTTTACGAGCAGTACTTC
CDR3 protein: CASSPGLAGKVYEQYF

V gene: TRBV7-8
clone size: NA
J gene: TRBJ2-5
D gene: TRBD2
CDR3 DNA: TGTGCCAGCGGCTCCTTGGCGGGAGACCCATCGGTGGACACCCAGTACTTC
CDR3 protein: CASGSLAGDPSVDTQYF

V gene: TRBV7-9
clone size: NA
J gene: TRBJ2-6
D gene: NA
CDR3 DNA: TGTTCCAGCAGCTTATCAGGGGACCCACGCTCTGGGGCCAACGTCCTGACTTTC
CDR3 protein: CSSSLSGDPRSGANVLTF

V gene: TRBV6-4
clone size: few
J gene: TRBJ2-1
D gene: TRBD1
CDR3 DNA: TGTGCCAGCAGCCCGGGACAGGGGGATTACAATGAGCAGTTCTTC
CDR3 protein: CASSPGQGDYNEQFF

V gene: TRBV5-1
clone size: NA
J gene: TRBJ2-7
D gene: NA
CDR3 DNA: TGCGCCAGCAGCCTGGAGGACAGCTCCTACGAGCAGTACTTC
CDR3 protein: CASSLEDSSYEQYF

V gene: TRBV7-2
clone size: NA
J gene: TRBJ1-3
D gene: NA
CDR3 DNA: TGTGCCAGCACCCTGGACAGTTCAGCCTTCACCATATATTTT
CDR3 protein: CASTLDSSAFTIYF

V gene: TRBV30
clone size: once
J gene: TRBJ2-7
D gene: TRBD1
CDR3 DNA: TGTGCCTGGAGTGATACACCGGGACAGGGGAATGACGAGCAGTACTTC
CDR3 protein: CAWSDTPGQGNDEQYF

V gene: TRBV5-1
clone size: NA
J gene: TRBJ2-7
D gene: NA
CDR3 DNA: TGCGCCAGCAGCTCAACAGCCGGAGGGGACGAGCAGTACTTC
CDR3 protein: CASSSTAGGDEQYF

V gene: TRBV12-5
clone size: NA
J gene: TRBJ1-1
D gene: NA
CDR3 DNA: TGTGCTAGTGCCCCCCCAGGGGCAGGCCCTGAAGCTTTCTTT
CDR3 protein: CASAPPGAGPEAFF

V gene: TRBV15
clone size: NA
J gene: TRBJ2-1
D gene: NA
CDR3 DNA: TGTGCCACCAGCAGAGAAGCCCTTGGCTCCTACAATGAGCAGTTCTTC
CDR3 protein: CATSREALGSYNEQFF

V gene: TRBV13
clone size: NA
J gene: TRBJ1-2
D gene: TRBD1
CDR3 DNA: TGTGCCAGCAGCTTAGGACAGGGGACTAACTATGGCTACACCTTC
CDR3 protein: CASSLGQGTNYGYTF

V gene: TRBV19
clone size: NA
J gene: TRBJ2-5
D gene: TRBD1
CDR3 DNA: TGTGCCAGTAGTATAGAGGGCAGGGGGACGGAGACCCAGTACTTC
CDR3 protein: CASSIEGRGTETQYF

V gene: TRBV4-3
clone size: NA
J gene: TRBJ1-6
D gene: NA
CDR3 DNA: TGCGCCAGCAGCCAAGATTTCGCGACAGATAATTCACCCCTCCACTTT
CDR3 protein: CASSQDFATDNSPLHF

V gene: TRBV15
clone size: NA
J gene: TRBJ2-7
D gene: NA
CDR3 DNA: TGTGCCACCAGCATAGGGGCCTACGAGCAGTACTTC
CDR3 protein: CATSIGAYEQYF

V gene: TRBV7-8
clone size: NA
J gene: TRBJ2-2
D gene: NA
CDR3 DNA: TGTGCCAGCAGCTTAGAGAGGAACACCGGGGAGCTGTTTTTT
CDR3 protein: CASSLERNTGELFF

V gene: TRBV7-9
clone size: NA
J gene: TRBJ1-1
D gene: NA
CDR3 DNA: TGTGCCAGCAGCTTAGCGGGGCGGAACACTGAAGCTTTCTTT
CDR3 protein: CASSLAGRNTEAFF

V gene: TRBV6-6
clone size: few
J gene: TRBJ2-7
D gene: NA
CDR3 DNA: TGTGCCAGCAACCACCTACTCCGGGACAACATCTACGAGCAGTACTTC
CDR3 protein: CASNHLLRDNIYEQYF

V gene: TRBV4-3
clone size: NA
J gene: TRBJ1-2
D gene: TRBD1
CDR3 DNA: TGCGCCAGCAGCCATTCCGGGACAGCCCTATATGGCTACACCTTC
CDR3 protein: CASSHSGTALYGYTF

V gene: TRBV7-9
clone size: NA
J gene: TRBJ2-5
D gene: TRBD2
CDR3 DNA: TGTGCCAGCAGCCTATTAGCGGGGGGGCCGGGGGAGACCCAGTACTTC
CDR3 protein: CASSLLAGGPGETQYF

V gene: TRBV6-4
clone size: NA
J gene: TRBJ2-3
D gene: NA
CDR3 DNA: TGTGCCAGCAGTGACAGGGGCGGGGATAGCACAGATACGCAGTATTTT
CDR3 protein: CASSDRGGDSTDTQYF

V gene: TRBV6-4
clone size: NA
J gene: TRBJ1-1
D gene: NA
CDR3 DNA: TGTGCCAGCAGTGAGGACAGTTCCTCAGGCACTGAAGCTTTCTTT
CDR3 protein: CASSEDSSSGTEAFF

V gene: TRBV7-9
clone size: NA
J gene: TRBJ1-3
D gene: TRBD1
CDR3 DNA: TGTGCCAGCAGCGCTACCGGGACAGCTGGAAACACCATATATTTT
CDR3 protein: CASSATGTAGNTIYF

V gene: TRBV4-3
clone size: NA
J gene: TRBJ1-1
D gene: NA
CDR3 DNA: TGCGCCAGCAGCCACACAGGAGACACTGAAGCTTTCTTT
CDR3 protein: CASSHTGDTEAFF

V gene: TRBV4-1
clone size: NA
J gene: TRBJ2-5
D gene: NA
CDR3 DNA: TGCGCCAGCAGCCAAACAGGACAAGAGACCCAGTACTTC
CDR3 protein: CASSQTGQETQYF

V gene: TRBV2
clone size: few
J gene: TRBJ1-4
D gene: NA
CDR3 DNA: TGTGCCAGCATCCTGGACAGCTCTAATGAAAAACTGTTTTTT
CDR3 protein: CASILDSSNEKLFF

V gene: TRBV5-1
clone size: NA
J gene: TRBJ2-1
D gene: TRBD2
CDR3 DNA: TGCGCCAGCAGCTTGGGAAGCGGGGGGGCATACAATGAGCAGTTCTTC
CDR3 protein: CASSLGSGGAYNEQFF

V gene: TRBV6-5
clone size: NA
J gene: TRBJ2-7
D gene: TRBD2
CDR3 DNA: TGTGCCAGCACCGAAGCGGGGGGTAGCGAGCAGTACTTC
CDR3 protein: CASTEAGGSEQYF